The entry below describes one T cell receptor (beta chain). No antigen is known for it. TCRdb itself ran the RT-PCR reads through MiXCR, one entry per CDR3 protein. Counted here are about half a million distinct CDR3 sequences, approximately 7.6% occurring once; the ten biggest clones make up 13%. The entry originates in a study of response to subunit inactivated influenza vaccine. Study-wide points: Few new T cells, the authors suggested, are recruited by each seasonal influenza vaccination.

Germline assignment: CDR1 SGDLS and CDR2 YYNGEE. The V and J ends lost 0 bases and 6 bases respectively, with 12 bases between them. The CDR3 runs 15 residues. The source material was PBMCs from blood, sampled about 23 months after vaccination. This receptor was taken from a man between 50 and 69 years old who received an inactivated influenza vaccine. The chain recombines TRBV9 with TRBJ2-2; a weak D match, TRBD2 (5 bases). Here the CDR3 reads CASSVASGGSGELFF. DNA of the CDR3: TGTGCCAGCAGCGTAGCGAGCGGCGGCTCCGGGGAGCTGTTTTTT.